This T cell receptor (beta chain) was observed in a study of blood T cell repertoires in COVID-19. Study details: Samples taken during acute and convalescent COVID-19 were collected in the United States, Italy and Spain. From T cells, B-cell-depleted T cells, or PBMCs came the material, which was cDNA or gDNA.

V was pared by 2 bases and J by 0 bases, with 17 bases between. CDR1 is SGHKS and CDR2 is YYEKEE in the germline V gene (reference sequence). This CDR3 spans 17 amino acids. Original data processing: Amplification of reference gene primers was used by the study to estimate nucleated cell counts. TCRdb keeps only in-frame clones here, not all; method: immunoSEQ multiplex PCR. The V and J calls and clone size were taken over from that table, and D and trimming were inferred from the DNA. Of about 140,000 clones in the sample, approximately 88% were seen once. This sequence joins TRBV5-5 and TRBJ1-2; D might be TRBD1 (5 bases). The sample taken for sequencing was peripheral blood. The origin of this receptor is a human donor in a cohort sampled during active COVID-19. This CDR3 is CASSLPGLPTSNYGYTF. CDR3 DNA sequence: TGTGCCAGCAGCTTACCGGGACTGCCGACATCTAACTATGGCTACACCTTC.